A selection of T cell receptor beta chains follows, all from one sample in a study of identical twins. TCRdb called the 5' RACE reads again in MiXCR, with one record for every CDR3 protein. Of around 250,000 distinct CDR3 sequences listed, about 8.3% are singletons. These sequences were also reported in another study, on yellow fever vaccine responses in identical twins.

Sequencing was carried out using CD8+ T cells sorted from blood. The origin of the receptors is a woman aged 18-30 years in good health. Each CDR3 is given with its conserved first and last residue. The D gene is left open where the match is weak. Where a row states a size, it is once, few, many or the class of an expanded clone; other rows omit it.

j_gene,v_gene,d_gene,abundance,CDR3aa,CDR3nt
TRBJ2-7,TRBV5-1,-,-,CASSLGFRGPSKDEQYF,TGCGCCAGCAGCTTGGGGTTCCGGGGGCCAAGCAAGGACGAGCAGTACTTC
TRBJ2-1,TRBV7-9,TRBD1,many,CASSPPGTGGYNEQFF,TGTGCCAGCAGCCCCCCCGGGACAGGGGGCTACAATGAGCAGTTCTTC
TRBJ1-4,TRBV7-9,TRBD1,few,CASSSGGAEKLFF,TGTGCCAGCAGCTCAGGGGGCGCGGAAAAACTGTTTTTT
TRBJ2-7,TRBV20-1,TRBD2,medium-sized,CSAGRLAGDSSEQYF,TGCAGTGCCGGAAGACTAGCGGGAGATTCTAGCGAGCAGTACTTC
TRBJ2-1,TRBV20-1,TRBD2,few,CSAAIRGSGSGEQFF,TGCAGTGCAGCGATTCGGGGTAGCGGGAGCGGTGAGCAGTTCTTC
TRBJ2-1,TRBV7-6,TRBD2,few,CASSLDRVAGEQFF,TGTGCCAGCAGCTTAGATCGAGTAGCGGGGGAGCAGTTCTTC
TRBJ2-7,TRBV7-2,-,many,CASSWTPAYEQYF,TGTGCCAGCAGCTGGACTCCAGCCTACGAGCAGTACTTC
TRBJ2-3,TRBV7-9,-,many,CASSLGADTQYF,TGCGCCAGCAGCTTGGGGGCAGATACGCAGTATTTT
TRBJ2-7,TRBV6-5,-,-,CASSYSRSSYEQYF,TGTGCCAGCAGTTACTCGCGGAGCTCCTACGAGCAGTACTTC
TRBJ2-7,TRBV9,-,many,CASSVAPVSTYEQYF,TGTGCCAGCAGCGTAGCTCCAGTTAGCACCTACGAGCAGTACTTC
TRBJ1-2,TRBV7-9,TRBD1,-,CASSLGTAATTSYGYTF,TGTGCCAGCAGCCTAGGGACAGCAGCTACAACCTCCTATGGCTACACCTTC
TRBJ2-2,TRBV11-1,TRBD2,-,CASSPTGHQGTSGTNTGELFF,TGTGCCAGCAGCCCGACCGGACACCAAGGGACTAGCGGGACGAACACCGGGGAGCTGTTTTTT
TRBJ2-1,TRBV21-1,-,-,CASSGGQGVGSEQFF,TGTGCCAGCAGCGGGGGGCAGGGGGTAGGTAGTGAGCAGTTCTTC
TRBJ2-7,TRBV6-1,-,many,CASSQVDSPYEQYF,TGTGCCAGCAGCCAAGTTGACAGTCCCTACGAGCAGTACTTC
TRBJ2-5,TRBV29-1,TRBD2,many,CSVQPPGLVEQETQYF,TGCAGCGTTCAACCACCCGGACTAGTTGAACAAGAGACCCAGTACTTC
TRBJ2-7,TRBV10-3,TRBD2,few,CAISESTRLAGPYEQYF,TGTGCCATCAGTGAGTCGACTCGGCTAGCGGGACCCTACGAGCAGTACTTC
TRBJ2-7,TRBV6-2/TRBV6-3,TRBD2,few,CASSYSSGRLYEQYF,TGTGCCAGCAGTTACTCTAGCGGGAGGCTCTACGAGCAGTACTTC
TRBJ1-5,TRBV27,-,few,CASSLEAYNQPQHF,TGTGCCAGCAGTTTAGAGGCATACAATCAGCCCCAGCATTTT
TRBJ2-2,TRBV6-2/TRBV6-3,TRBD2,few,CASSYSKRLAAARDTGELFF,TGTGCCAGCAGTTACTCGAAAAGGCTAGCGGCCGCGAGGGACACCGGGGAGCTGTTTTTT